This is a list of T cell receptor beta chains from one sample in a study of blood T cell repertoires in COVID-19. Clones were sequenced by immunoSEQ multiplex PCR, and TCRdb holds only the in-frame ones, with some missing. The sample holds about 180,000 clones, 86% seen once. The source material was peripheral blood. These receptors all come from a man aged 70 or older with active or convalescent COVID-19. The CDR3 runs from the conserved cysteine through the conserved F or W. D genes are given only for firm matches. The size of a clone is reported for some rows only, either as once, few or many, or as a class for expanded clones.

size: .
J: TRBJ2-2
D: .
V: TRBV20-1
CDR3: CSASTVNTGELFF
DNA: TGCAGTGCTAGTACAGTAAACACCGGGGAGCTGTTTTTT

size: .
J: TRBJ1-4
D: .
V: TRBV7-9
CDR3: CASSLGARGNEKLFF
DNA: TGTGCCAGCAGCCTGGGGGCTCGGGGTAATGAAAAACTGTTTTTT

size: .
J: TRBJ1-5
D: .
V: TRBV18
CDR3: CASSPRRYSNQPQHF
DNA: TGTGCCAGCTCACCTCGGCGGTATAGCAATCAGCCCCAGCATTTT

size: once
J: TRBJ1-2
D: .
V: TRBV30
CDR3: CAWSAGGGYTF
DNA: TGTGCCTGGAGTGCCGGAGGTGGCTACACCTTC

size: .
J: TRBJ2-7
D: TRBD2
V: TRBV4-1
CDR3: CASSRGSSGYGSYEQYF
DNA: TGCGCCAGCAGCCGGGGATCTAGCGGCTACGGATCCTACGAGCAGTACTTC

size: .
J: TRBJ1-1
D: .
V: TRBV19
CDR3: CASMGLIDRPTEAFF
DNA: TGTGCCAGTATGGGGCTAATTGACAGACCCACTGAAGCTTTCTTT

size: .
J: TRBJ1-1
D: TRBD1
V: TRBV7-2
CDR3: CASSLEGAIPTAEAFF
DNA: TGTGCCAGCAGCTTAGAGGGGGCGATTCCGACGGCTGAAGCTTTCTTT

size: once
J: TRBJ1-5
D: .
V: TRBV6-5
CDR3: CASSPQHYSNQPQHF
DNA: TGTGCCAGCAGTCCCCAGCACTATAGCAATCAGCCCCAGCATTTT

size: .
J: TRBJ1-4
D: .
V: TRBV19
CDR3: CASSSRAGGNEKLFF
DNA: TGTGCCAGTAGTAGCCGGGCAGGAGGTAATGAAAAACTGTTTTTT

size: .
J: TRBJ1-1
D: .
V: TRBV11-3
CDR3: CASSLDQTTRAFF
DNA: TGTGCCAGCAGCTTGGACCAAACTACTAGAGCTTTCTTT

size: .
J: TRBJ1-4
D: .
V: TRBV2
CDR3: CASIGRERVNEKLFF
DNA: TGTGCCAGCATAGGCCGAGAGAGGGTGAATGAAAAACTGTTTTTT

size: .
J: TRBJ1-2
D: TRBD1
V: TRBV6-6
CDR3: CASNLLDRGQGYTF
DNA: TGTGCCAGCAACCTATTAGACAGGGGGCAGGGCTACACCTTC

size: .
J: TRBJ1-3
D: .
V: TRBV4-3
CDR3: CASSRAGVGSSGNTIYF
DNA: TGCGCCAGCAGCCGGGCGGGGGTCGGAAGCTCTGGAAACACCATATATTTT

size: .
J: TRBJ2-3
D: .
V: TRBV4-1
CDR3: CASSQDPGVTDTQYF
DNA: TGCGCCAGCAGCCAAGATCCGGGGGTTACAGATACGCAGTATTTT

size: .
J: TRBJ1-2
D: .
V: TRBV6-1
CDR3: CASSEDRPTSKRYTF
DNA: TGTGCCAGCAGTGAAGACAGACCCACCTCAAAGCGGTACACCTTC